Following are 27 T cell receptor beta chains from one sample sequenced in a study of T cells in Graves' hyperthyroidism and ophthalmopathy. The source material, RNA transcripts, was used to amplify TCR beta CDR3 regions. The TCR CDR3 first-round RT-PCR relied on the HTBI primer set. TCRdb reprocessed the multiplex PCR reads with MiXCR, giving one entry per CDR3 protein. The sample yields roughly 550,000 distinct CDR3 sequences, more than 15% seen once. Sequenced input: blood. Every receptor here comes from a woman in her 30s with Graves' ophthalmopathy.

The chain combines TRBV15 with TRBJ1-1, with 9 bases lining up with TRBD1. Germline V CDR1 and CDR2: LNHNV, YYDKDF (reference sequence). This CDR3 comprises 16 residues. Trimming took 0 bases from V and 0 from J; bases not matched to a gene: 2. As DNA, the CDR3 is TGTGCCACCAGCAGAGATGGACAGGGGATGAACACTGAAGCTTTCTTT. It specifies CATSRDGQGMNTEAFF.

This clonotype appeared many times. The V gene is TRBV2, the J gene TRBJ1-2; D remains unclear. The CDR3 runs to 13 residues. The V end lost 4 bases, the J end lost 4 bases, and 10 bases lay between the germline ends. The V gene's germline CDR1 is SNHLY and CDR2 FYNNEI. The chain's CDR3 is CASSGVGSYGYTF. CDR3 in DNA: TGTGCCAGCAGTGGGGTAGGGAGCTATGGCTACACCTTC.

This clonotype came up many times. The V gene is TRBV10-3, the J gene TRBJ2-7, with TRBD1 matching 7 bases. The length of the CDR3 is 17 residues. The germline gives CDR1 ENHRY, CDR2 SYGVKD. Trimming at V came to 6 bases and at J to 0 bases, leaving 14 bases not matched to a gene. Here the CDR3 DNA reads TGTGCCATCAGAAAAGGACAGGTAGATCGGAGCTCCTACGAGCAGTACTTC. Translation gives CAIRKGQVDRSSYEQYF.

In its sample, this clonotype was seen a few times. CDR3 protein: CASSPRAREPGLENEQFF. CDR3 DNA: TGTGCCAGCAGCCCGCGGGCGCGAGAACCGGGACTAGAGAATGAGCAGTTCTTC. This chain uses TRBV4-2 with TRBJ2-1; the match to TRBD2 covers 8 bases. CDR3 length: 18 amino acids. The germline V gene encodes CDR1 LGHNA and CDR2 YNFKEQ. V shed 4 bases, J shed 7 bases, and the junction held 18 bases outside the gene matches.

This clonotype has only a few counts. CDR3 bases: TGTGCCAGCAGCTTAGATAGCCTGATTCGGAATGAGCAGTTCTTC. Encoded protein: CASSLDSLIRNEQFF. This rearrangement joins TRBV7-2 to TRBJ2-1; no reliable D call. Germline values: CDR1 SGHTA, CDR2 FQGNSA. CDR3 size: 15 residues. The ends were cut back, 1 base at V and 7 bases at J, with 14 bases in the middle.

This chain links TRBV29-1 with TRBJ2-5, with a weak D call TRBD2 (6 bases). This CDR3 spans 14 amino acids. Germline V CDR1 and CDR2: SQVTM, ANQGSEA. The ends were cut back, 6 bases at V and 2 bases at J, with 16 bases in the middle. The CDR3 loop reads CSVRPGLDQETQYF. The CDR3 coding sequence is TGCAGCGTAAGGCCGGGACTGGATCAAGAGACCCAGTACTTC. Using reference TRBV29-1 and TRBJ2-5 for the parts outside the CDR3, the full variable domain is SAVISQKPSRDICQRGTSLTIQCQVDSQVTMMFWYRQQPGQSLTLIATANQGSEATYESGFVIDKFPISRPNLTFSTLTVSNMSPEDSSIYLCSVRPGLDQETQYFGPGTRLLVL.

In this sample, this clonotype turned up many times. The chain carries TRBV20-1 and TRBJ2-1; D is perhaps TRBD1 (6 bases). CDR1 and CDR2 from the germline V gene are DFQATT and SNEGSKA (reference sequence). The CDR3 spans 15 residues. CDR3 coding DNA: TGCAGCGCCATCCGGGACACGAGCTCCTACAATGAGCAGTTCTTC. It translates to CSAIRDTSSYNEQFF.

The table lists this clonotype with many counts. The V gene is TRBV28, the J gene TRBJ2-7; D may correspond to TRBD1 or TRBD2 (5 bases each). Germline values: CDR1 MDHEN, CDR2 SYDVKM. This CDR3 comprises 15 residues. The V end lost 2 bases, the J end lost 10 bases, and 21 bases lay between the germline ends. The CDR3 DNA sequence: TGTGCCAGCAGTTTAGGGGGAGCGAGCCCCAAGGGTCAGTACTTC. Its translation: CASSLGGASPKGQYF.

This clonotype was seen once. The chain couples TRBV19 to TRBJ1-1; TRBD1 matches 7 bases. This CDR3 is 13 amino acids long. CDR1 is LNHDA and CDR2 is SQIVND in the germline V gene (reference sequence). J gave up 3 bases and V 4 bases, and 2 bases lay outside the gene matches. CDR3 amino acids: CASSTDRDTEAFF. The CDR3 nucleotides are TGTGCCAGTAGTACCGACAGGGACACTGAAGCTTTCTTT.

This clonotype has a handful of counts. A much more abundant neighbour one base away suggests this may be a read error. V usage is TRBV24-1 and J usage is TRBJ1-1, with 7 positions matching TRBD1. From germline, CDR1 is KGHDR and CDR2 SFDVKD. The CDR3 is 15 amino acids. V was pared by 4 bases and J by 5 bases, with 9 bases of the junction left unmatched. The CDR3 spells CATSESGTDDTEAFF. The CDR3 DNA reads TGTGCCACCAGTGAATCCGGGACAGATGATACTGAAGCTTTCTTT.

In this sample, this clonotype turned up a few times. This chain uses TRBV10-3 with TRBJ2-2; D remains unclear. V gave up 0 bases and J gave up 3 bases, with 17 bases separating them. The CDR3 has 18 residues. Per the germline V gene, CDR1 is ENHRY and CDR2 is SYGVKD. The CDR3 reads CAISESGYRAQDTGELFF. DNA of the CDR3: TGTGCCATCAGTGAGTCGGGGTATAGAGCCCAGGACACCGGGGAGCTGTTTTTT.

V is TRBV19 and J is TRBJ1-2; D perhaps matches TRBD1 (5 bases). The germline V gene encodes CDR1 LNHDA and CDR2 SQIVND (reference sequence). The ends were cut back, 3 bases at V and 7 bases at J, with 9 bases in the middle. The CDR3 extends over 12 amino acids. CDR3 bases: TGTGCCAGTAGTATCGGCGGGGCTGGCTACACCTTC. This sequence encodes CASSIGGAGYTF.

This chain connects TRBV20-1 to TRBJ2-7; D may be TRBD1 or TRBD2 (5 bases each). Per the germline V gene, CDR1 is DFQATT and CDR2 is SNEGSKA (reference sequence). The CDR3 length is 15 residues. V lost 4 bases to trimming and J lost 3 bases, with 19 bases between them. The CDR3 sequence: CSATFGGGYNYEQYF. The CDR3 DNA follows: TGCAGTGCTACCTTTGGTGGGGGTTACAACTACGAGCAGTACTTC.

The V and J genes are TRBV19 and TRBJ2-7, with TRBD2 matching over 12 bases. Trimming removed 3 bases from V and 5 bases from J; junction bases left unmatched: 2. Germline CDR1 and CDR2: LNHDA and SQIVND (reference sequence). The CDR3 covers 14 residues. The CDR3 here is CASSIGLAGNEQYF. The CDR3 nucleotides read TGTGCCAGTAGTATCGGACTAGCGGGAAACGAGCAGTACTTC.

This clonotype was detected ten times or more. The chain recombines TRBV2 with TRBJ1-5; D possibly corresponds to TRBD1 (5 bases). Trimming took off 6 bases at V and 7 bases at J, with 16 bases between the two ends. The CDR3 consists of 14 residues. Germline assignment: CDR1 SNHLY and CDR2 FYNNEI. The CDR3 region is CASRKAREDQPQHF. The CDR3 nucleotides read TGTGCCAGCAGGAAGGCCAGGGAGGACCAGCCCCAGCATTTT.

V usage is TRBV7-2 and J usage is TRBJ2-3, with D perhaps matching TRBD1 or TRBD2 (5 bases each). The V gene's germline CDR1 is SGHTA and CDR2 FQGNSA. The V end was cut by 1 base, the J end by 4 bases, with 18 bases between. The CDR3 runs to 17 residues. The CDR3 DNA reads TGTGCCAGCAGCTTAGTGAGACGGGGCTTGAGGGCAGATACGCAGTATTTT. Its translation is CASSLVRRGLRADTQYF.

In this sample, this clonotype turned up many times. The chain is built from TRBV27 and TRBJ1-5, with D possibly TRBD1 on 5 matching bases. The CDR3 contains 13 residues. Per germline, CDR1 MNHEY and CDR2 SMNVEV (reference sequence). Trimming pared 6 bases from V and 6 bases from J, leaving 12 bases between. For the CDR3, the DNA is TGTGCCAGCAGCTCAGGGCTGGGTCAGCCCCAGCATTTT. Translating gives CASSSGLGQPQHF.

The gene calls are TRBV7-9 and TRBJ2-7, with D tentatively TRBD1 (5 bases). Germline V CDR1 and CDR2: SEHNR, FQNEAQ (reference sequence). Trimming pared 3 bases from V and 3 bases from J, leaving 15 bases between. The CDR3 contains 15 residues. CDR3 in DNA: TGTGCCAGCAGCTTGGCCCCCGACAGACACTACGAGCAGTACTTC. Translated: CASSLAPDRHYEQYF.

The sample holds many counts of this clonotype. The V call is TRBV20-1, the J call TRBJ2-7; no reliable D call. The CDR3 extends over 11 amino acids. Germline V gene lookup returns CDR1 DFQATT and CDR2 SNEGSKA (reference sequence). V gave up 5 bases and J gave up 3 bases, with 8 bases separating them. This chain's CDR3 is CSAGPGYEQYF. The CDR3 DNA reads TGCAGTGCTGGCCCCGGCTACGAGCAGTACTTC.

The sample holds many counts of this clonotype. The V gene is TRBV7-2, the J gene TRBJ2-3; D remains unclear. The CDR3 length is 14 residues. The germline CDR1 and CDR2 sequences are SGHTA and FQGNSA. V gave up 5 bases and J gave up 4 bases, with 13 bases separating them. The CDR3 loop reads CASSPRGAADTQYF. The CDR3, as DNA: TGTGCCAGCAGCCCGAGAGGTGCGGCAGATACGCAGTATTTT.

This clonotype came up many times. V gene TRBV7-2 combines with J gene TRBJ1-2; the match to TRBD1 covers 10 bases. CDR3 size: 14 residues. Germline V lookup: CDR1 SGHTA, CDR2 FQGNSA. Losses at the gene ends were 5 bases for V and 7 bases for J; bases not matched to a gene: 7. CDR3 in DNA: TGTGCCAGCAGCCTCCAGGACAGGGGGTTTGGCTACACCTTC. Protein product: CASSLQDRGFGYTF.

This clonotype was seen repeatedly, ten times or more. The CDR3 loop reads CASSLGRIEETQYF. CDR3 sequence (DNA): TGTGCCAGCAGTTTGGGTAGAATAGAGGAGACCCAGTACTTC. This chain joins TRBV28 and TRBJ2-5; D is unresolved. The germline gives CDR1 MDHEN, CDR2 SYDVKM. Trimming took 3 bases from V and 5 from J, leaving 13 bases between them. CDR3 length equals 14 residues.

The CDR3 nucleotides are TGCAGCGTCGGAAAGGGCCGGGCTGGGGAGACCCAGTACTTC. Translating it yields CSVGKGRAGETQYF. V gene TRBV29-1 combines with J gene TRBJ2-5; D unresolved. Trimming cost V 6 bases and J 5 bases, with 19 bases left between them. Looked up from germline, CDR1 is SQVTM and CDR2 is ANQGSEA. The CDR3 extends over 14 amino acids.

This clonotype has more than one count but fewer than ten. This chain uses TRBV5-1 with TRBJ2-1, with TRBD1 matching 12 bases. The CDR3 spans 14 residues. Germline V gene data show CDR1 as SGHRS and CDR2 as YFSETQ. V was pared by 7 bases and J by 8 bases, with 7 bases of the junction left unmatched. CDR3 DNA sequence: TGCGCCAGCTCGGGACAGGGGGCGGTGGATGAGCAGTTCTTC. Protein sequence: CASSGQGAVDEQFF. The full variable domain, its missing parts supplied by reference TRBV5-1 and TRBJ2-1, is KAGVTQTPRYLIKTRGQQVTLSCSPISGHRSVSWYQQTPGQGLQFLFEYFSETQRNKGNFPGRFSGRQFSNSRSEMNVSTLELGDSALYLCASSGQGAVDEQFFGPGTRLTVL.

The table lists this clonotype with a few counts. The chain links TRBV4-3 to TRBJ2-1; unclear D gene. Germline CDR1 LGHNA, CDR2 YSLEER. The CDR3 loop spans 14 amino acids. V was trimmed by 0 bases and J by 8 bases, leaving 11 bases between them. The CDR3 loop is CASSQDLKPYEQFF. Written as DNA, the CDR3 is TGCGCCAGCAGCCAAGACCTGAAGCCCTATGAGCAGTTCTTC.

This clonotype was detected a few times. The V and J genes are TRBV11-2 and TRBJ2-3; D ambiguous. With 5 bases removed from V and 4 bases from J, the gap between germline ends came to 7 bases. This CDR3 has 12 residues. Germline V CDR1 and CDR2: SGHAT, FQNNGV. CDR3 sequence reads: CASSHPPDTQYF. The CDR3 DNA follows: TGTGCCAGCAGCCATCCCCCAGATACGCAGTATTTT.

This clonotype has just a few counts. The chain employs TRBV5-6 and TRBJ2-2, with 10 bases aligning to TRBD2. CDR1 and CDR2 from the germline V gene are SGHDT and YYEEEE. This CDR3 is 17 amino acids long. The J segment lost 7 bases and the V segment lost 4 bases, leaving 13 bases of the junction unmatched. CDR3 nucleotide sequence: TGTGCCAGCAGCGCCAGCGGGAGGGCCCTTCTGGGCGGGGAGCTGTTTTTT. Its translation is CASSASGRALLGGELFF. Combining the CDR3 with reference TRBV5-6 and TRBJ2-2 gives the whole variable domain DAGVTQSPTHLIKTRGQQVTLRCSPKSGHDTVSWYQQALGQGPQFIFQYYEEEERQRGNFPDRFSGHQFPNYSSELNVNALLLGDSALYLCASSASGRALLGGELFFGEGSRLTVL.